This is a list of T cell receptor beta chains from one sample in a study of T cells in Graves' hyperthyroidism and ophthalmopathy. MiXCR was run by TCRdb on the multiplex PCR reads, yielding one entry per CDR3 protein. The sample has some 800,000 distinct CDR3 sequences, roughly 40% seen once. Input material: blood. The receptors here all came from a man in his late teens or twenties with Graves' hyperthyroidism. The CDR3 runs from the conserved cysteine through the conserved F or W. The D gene is left open where the match is weak. Only part of the rows carry a size: once, few, many, or a class if the clone is expanded.

v_gene	d_gene	abundance	j_gene	CDR3aa	CDR3nt
TRBV14	-	-	TRBJ2-5	CASSLGDTLIQETQYF	TGTGCCAGCAGCCTAGGGGACACGCTGATACAGGAGACCCAGTACTTC
TRBV4-1	-	-	TRBJ2-7	CASSQGWGVYEQYF	TGCGCCAGCAGCCAAGGATGGGGGGTTTACGAGCAGTACTTC
TRBV5-1	-	many	TRBJ2-7	CASSLAAVDDEQYF	TGCGCCAGCAGCTTGGCCGCGGTCGACGACGAGCAGTACTTC
TRBV25-1	TRBD1	many	TRBJ1-4	CASSNFAGQGREKLFF	TGTGCCAGCAGTAATTTTGCAGGACAGGGAAGAGAAAAACTGTTTTTT
TRBV7-9	-	many	TRBJ2-5	CASSSLRQSQEAQYF	TGTGCCAGCAGCTCCCTCCGACAGTCCCAAGAGGCCCAGTACTTC
TRBV6-5	-	many	TRBJ1-6	CASWARNSPLHF	TGTGCCTCGTGGGCCCGAAATTCACCCCTCCACTTT
TRBV25-1	-	-	TRBJ1-2	CASSALRGGNYGYTF	TGTGCCAGCAGTGCCCTACGCGGGGGAAACTATGGCTACACCTTC
TRBV6-5	-	-	TRBJ1-5	CASSFAGASNQPQHF	TGTGCCAGCAGTTTCGCAGGGGCCAGCAATCAGCCCCAGCATTTT
TRBV7-2	TRBD2	-	TRBJ2-3	CASSTSGSPDTQYF	TGTGCCAGCAGCACAAGCGGGAGTCCAGATACGCAGTATTTT
TRBV10-1	-	many	TRBJ2-5	CASSESSGRETQYF	TGCGCCAGCAGTGAGTCGTCAGGGCGGGAGACCCAGTACTTC
TRBV29-1	TRBD1	many	TRBJ1-2	CSVTRQGGNGYTF	TGCAGCGTTACGCGACAGGGTGGGAATGGCTACACCTTC
TRBV2	TRBD1	-	TRBJ2-5	CASGGQQETQYF	TGTGCCAGCGGGGGACAGCAAGAGACCCAGTACTTC
TRBV20-1	-	many	TRBJ1-1	CSVPDRLSTEAFF	TGCAGTGTTCCGGACAGATTAAGCACTGAAGCTTTCTTT
TRBV7-2	-	-	TRBJ2-5	CASSQAGTRETQYF	TGCGCCAGCAGCCAAGCAGGGACAAGGGAGACCCAGTACTTC
TRBV15	TRBD2	few	TRBJ2-7	CATSTREKPYEQYF	TGTGCCACCAGTACGCGGGAGAAGCCCTACGAGCAGTACTTC
TRBV20-1	TRBD1	few	TRBJ1-5	CSAGNRGLGNQPQHF	TGCAGTGCTGGCAACAGGGGACTGGGAAATCAGCCCCAGCATTTT
TRBV29-1	TRBD1	-	TRBJ1-1	CSVGTGATEAFF	TGCAGCGTGGGGACAGGGGCCACTGAAGCTTTCTTT
TRBV12-3/TRBV12-4	TRBD2	-	TRBJ2-7	CASSPLGLAGGRNEQYF	TGTGCCAGCAGTCCGCTGGGACTAGCGGGAGGGCGGAACGAGCAGTACTTC
TRBV12-3/TRBV12-4	TRBD1	-	TRBJ2-5	CASSPNARQGEGQETQYF	TGTGCCAGCAGTCCGAACGCAAGACAGGGAGAGGGCCAAGAGACCCAGTACTTC
TRBV29-1	TRBD2	many	TRBJ2-5	CSVGPSGTSGRFRKYF	TGCAGCGTTGGACCTTCAGGGACTAGCGGGAGGTTCCGGAAGTACTTC
TRBV6-5	TRBD1	few	TRBJ1-3	CASRRTGNGNTIYF	TGTGCCAGCAGGCGGACAGGGAATGGAAACACCATATATTTT
TRBV29-1	TRBD1	many	TRBJ1-2	CSVPGTGENGYTF	TGCAGCGTCCCCGGGACAGGGGAGAATGGCTACACCTTC
TRBV7-9	-	many	TRBJ1-5	CASSLDNQPQHF	TGTGCCAGCAGCTTAGACAATCAGCCCCAGCATTTT
TRBV5-1	-	many	TRBJ1-1	CASSRTGSSREAFF	TGCGCCAGCAGTCGGACGGGCTCCTCCCGGGAAGCTTTCTTT
TRBV24-1	-	-	TRBJ1-4	CATSGSGKLFF	TGTGCCACCAGTGGCAGCGGCAAACTGTTTTTT
TRBV19	-	many	TRBJ1-2	CASSIRGGPYGYTF	TGTGCCAGTAGTATACGAGGGGGACCCTATGGCTACACCTTC
TRBV29-1	-	many	TRBJ2-2	CSVWGSTGELFF	TGCAGCGTTTGGGGAAGCACCGGGGAGCTGTTTTTT
TRBV20-1	-	-	TRBJ2-5	CGASKETQYF	TGCGGTGCTTCTAAAGAGACCCAGTACTTC
TRBV12-3/TRBV12-4	TRBD1	few	TRBJ2-7	CASSLVTGGFYEQYF	TGTGCCAGCAGTTTAGTGACAGGGGGCTTCTACGAGCAGTACTTC
TRBV9	TRBD2	-	TRBJ2-2	CASSAGGSTGELFF	TGTGCCAGCAGCGCCGGCGGGAGCACCGGGGAGCTGTTTTTT
TRBV15	-	few	TRBJ1-2	CATSRVWQGDYGYTF	TGTGCCACCAGCAGAGTTTGGCAGGGTGACTATGGCTACACCTTC
TRBV2	-	many	TRBJ2-5	CASSDDAGALETQYF	TGTGCCAGCAGTGATGATGCGGGGGCCTTGGAGACCCAGTACTTC
TRBV6-5	-	-	TRBJ2-7	CASSYSMGYEQYF	TGTGCCAGCAGTTACTCGATGGGGTACGAGCAGTACTTC
TRBV5-1	-	few	TRBJ1-1	CASSLTTSGITEAFF	TGCGCCAGCAGCTTGACAACTTCGGGGATCACTGAAGCTTTCTTT
TRBV7-9	-	many	TRBJ1-2	CASSFSGDYGYTF	TGTGCCAGCAGCTTTTCGGGTGACTATGGCTACACCTTC
TRBV25-1	-	-	TRBJ1-6	CASSEYAGGNSPLHF	TGTGCCAGCAGTGAATATGCGGGGGGCAATTCACCCCTCCACTTT
TRBV12-3/TRBV12-4	-	-	TRBJ2-5	CASSPFLQETQYF	TGTGCCAGCAGCCCCTTTCTACAAGAGACCCAGTACTTC
TRBV10-2	TRBD1	-	TRBJ1-2	CARTGGADGYTF	TGTGCCAGGACAGGGGGCGCGGATGGCTACACCTTC